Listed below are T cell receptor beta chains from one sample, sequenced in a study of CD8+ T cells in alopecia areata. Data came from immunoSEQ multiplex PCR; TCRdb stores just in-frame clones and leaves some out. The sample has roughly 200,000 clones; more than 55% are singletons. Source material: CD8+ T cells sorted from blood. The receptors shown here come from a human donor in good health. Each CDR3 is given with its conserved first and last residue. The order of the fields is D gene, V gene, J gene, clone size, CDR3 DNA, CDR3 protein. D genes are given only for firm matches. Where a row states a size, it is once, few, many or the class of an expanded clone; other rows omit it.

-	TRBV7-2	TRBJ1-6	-	TGTGCCAGCAGCTTAGGGAGGGGACCCCTCCACTTT	CASSLGRGPLHF
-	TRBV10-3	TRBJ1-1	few	TGTGCCATCAGGTTTGACGGACCGAACACTGAAGCTTTCTTT	CAIRFDGPNTEAFF
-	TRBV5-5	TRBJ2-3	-	TGTGCCAGCAGAACTTATACGCAGTATTTT	CASRTYTQYF
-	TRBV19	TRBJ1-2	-	TGTGCCAGTAGTATTCAGGCAAATGGCTATGGCTACACCTTC	CASSIQANGYGYTF
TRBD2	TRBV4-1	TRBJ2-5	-	TGCGCCAGCAGCCAAGTAGGCGGGGGGACCCAAGAGACCCAGTACTTC	CASSQVGGGTQETQYF
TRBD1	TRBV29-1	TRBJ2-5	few	TGCAGCGTTGAAGATGGGGCAGGGGGCGCGGATTGGGAGACCCAGTACTTC	CSVEDGAGGADWETQYF
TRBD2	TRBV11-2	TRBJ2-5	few	TGTGCCAGCAGCTTATATGGGGCGGGGGGCGAAGAGACCCAGTACTTC	CASSLYGAGGEETQYF
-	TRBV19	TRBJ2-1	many	TGTGCCAGTAGTATAGGAGGGAATGAGCAGTTCTTC	CASSIGGNEQFF
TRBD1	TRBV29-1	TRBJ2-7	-	TGCAGCGTTGAAGGACAGGGGGCAACCTACGAGCAGTACTTC	CSVEGQGATYEQYF
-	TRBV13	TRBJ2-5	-	TGTGCCAGCAGCTTATCCCAAGAGACCCAGTACTTC	CASSLSQETQYF
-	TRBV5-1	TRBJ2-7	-	TGCGCCAGCAGCTCGGGCAAATACGAGCAGTACTTC	CASSSGKYEQYF
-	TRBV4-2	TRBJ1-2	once	TGTGCCAGCAGCCAAGGACTGATGGTTAACTATGGCTACACCTTC	CASSQGLMVNYGYTF
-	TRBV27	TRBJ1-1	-	TGTGCCAGCAGTCTGCGAGGGGTAGGGAACACTGAAGCTTTCTTT	CASSLRGVGNTEAFF
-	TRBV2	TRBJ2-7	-	TGTGCCAGCAGTGTCAGGGGCCGTACCTACGAGCAGTACTTC	CASSVRGRTYEQYF
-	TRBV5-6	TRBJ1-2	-	TGTGCCAGCGGGAAAATGACAGGCAACTATGGCTACACCTTC	CASGKMTGNYGYTF
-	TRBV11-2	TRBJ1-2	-	TGTGCCAGCAGTATTTCGGCAGCGCCCAACTATGGCTACACCTTC	CASSISAAPNYGYTF
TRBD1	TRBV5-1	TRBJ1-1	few	TGCGCCAGCAGCTCATGGACAGGGGGAAGAACTGAAGCTTTCTTT	CASSSWTGGRTEAFF